This is a list of T cell receptor beta chains from one sample in a study of blood T cells in healthy people across ages. Using its own MiXCR run on the 5' RACE reads, TCRdb lists one record per CDR3 protein. This sample yields 1.2 million to 1.5 million distinct CDR3 sequences, of which roughly 45% are seen a single time; 6.5% to 10% belongs to the top ten. The sequenced material came from blood. All receptors come from a woman in her late teens or twenties in good health. CDR3s include the opening cysteine and the closing phenylalanine or tryptophan.

CDR3 protein: CASSVAGGAGTDTQYF
V gene: TRBV9
J gene: TRBJ2-3
CDR3 length: 16

CDR3 protein: CASSQRGVQETQYF
V gene: TRBV3-1
J gene: TRBJ2-5
CDR3 length: 14

CDR3 protein: CSARESINEQFF
V gene: TRBV20-1
J gene: TRBJ2-1
CDR3 length: 12

CDR3 protein: CSARCGALHF
V gene: TRBV20-1
J gene: TRBJ1-6
CDR3 length: 10

CDR3 protein: CASTLRGGTEAFF
V gene: TRBV27
J gene: TRBJ1-1
CDR3 length: 13

CDR3 protein: CSAGGRGDTQYF
V gene: TRBV20-1
J gene: TRBJ2-3
CDR3 length: 12

CDR3 protein: CASSLPDDSYNSPLHF
V gene: TRBV6-4
J gene: TRBJ1-6
CDR3 length: 16

CDR3 protein: CASSYDSLNTEAFF
V gene: TRBV12-3/TRBV12-4
J gene: TRBJ1-1
CDR3 length: 14

CDR3 protein: CSAQGQDQPQHF
V gene: TRBV20-1
J gene: TRBJ1-5
CDR3 length: 12

CDR3 protein: CASILGPNSQETQYF
V gene: TRBV2
J gene: TRBJ2-5
CDR3 length: 15

CDR3 protein: CASSQGGDVSYEQYF
V gene: TRBV4-2
J gene: TRBJ2-7
CDR3 length: 15

CDR3 protein: CASSYSPLQADTQYF
V gene: TRBV6-5
J gene: TRBJ2-3
CDR3 length: 15

CDR3 protein: CASSQDVRGSGDEQFF
V gene: TRBV4-1
J gene: TRBJ2-1
CDR3 length: 16

CDR3 protein: CASSSLQGNQPQHF
V gene: TRBV11-2
J gene: TRBJ1-5
CDR3 length: 14

CDR3 protein: CSVEEDTMNTEAFF
V gene: TRBV29-1
J gene: TRBJ1-1
CDR3 length: 14

CDR3 protein: CASSPPGTGFHEQDF
V gene: TRBV25-1
J gene: TRBJ2-7
CDR3 length: 15